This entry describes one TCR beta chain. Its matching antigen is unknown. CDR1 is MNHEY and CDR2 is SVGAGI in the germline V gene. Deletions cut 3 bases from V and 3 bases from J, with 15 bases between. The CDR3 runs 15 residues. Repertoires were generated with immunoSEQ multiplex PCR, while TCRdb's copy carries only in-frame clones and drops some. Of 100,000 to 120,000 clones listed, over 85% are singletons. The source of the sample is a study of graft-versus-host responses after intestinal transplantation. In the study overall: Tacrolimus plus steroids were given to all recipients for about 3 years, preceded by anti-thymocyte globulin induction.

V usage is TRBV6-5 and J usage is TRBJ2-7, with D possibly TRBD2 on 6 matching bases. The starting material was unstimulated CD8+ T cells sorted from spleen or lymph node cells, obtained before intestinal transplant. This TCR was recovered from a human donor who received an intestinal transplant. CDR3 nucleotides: TGTGCCAGCAGTTATTGGGCGGGGTACGGCTACGAGCAGTACTTC. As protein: CASSYWAGYGYEQYF.